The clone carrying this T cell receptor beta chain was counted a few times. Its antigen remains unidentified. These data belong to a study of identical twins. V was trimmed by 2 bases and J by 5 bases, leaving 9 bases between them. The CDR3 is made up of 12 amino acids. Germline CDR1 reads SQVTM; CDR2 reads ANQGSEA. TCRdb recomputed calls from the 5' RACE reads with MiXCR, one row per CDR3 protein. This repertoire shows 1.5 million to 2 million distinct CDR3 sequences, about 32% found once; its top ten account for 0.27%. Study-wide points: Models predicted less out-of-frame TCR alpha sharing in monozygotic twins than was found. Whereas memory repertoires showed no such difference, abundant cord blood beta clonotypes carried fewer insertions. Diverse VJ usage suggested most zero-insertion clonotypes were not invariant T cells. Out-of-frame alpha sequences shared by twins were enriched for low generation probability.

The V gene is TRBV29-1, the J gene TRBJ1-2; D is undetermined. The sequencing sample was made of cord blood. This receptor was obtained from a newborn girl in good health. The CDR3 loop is CSVETERYGYTF. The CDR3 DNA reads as TGCAGCGTTGAAACGGAGAGGTATGGCTACACCTTC.